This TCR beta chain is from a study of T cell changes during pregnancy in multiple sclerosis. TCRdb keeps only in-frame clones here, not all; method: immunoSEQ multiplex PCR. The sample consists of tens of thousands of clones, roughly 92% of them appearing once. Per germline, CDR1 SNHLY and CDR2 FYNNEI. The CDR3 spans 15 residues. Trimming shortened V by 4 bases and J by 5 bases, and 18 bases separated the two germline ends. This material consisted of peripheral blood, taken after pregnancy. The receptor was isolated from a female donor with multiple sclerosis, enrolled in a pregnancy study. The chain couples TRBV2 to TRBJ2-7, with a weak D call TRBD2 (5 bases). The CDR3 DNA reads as TGTGCCAGCAGTGGAATAGGCTCCGGGGTGGACGAGCAGTACTTC. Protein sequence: CASSGIGSGVDEQYF.